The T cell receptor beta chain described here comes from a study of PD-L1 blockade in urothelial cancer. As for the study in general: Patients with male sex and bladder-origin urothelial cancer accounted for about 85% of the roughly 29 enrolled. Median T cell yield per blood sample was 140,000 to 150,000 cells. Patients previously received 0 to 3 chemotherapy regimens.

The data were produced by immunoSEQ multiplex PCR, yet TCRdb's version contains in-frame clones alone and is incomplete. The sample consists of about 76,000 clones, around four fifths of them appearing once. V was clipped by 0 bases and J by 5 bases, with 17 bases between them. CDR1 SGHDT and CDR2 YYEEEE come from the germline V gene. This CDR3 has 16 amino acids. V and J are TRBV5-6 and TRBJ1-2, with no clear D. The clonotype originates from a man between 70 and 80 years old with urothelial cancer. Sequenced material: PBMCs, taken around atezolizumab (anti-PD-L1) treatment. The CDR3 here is CASSLDLTTNLYGYTF. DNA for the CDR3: TGTGCCAGCAGCTTGGACCTAACTACGAACCTATATGGCTACACCTTC.